This entry is about one T cell receptor (beta chain). Source study methods: Reference gene primer amplification in the assay estimated nucleated cell counts. Repertoires were generated with immunoSEQ multiplex PCR, while TCRdb's copy carries only in-frame clones and drops some. V, J and clone size were drawn from that table, and D and trimming were deduced from the DNA. The profile shows about 26,000 clones, almost 90% of them singletons. The sample comes from a study of blood T cell repertoires in COVID-19. Study-wide background: Samples came from the United States, Italy and Spain, spanning acute and convalescent COVID-19. In each case, the material was cDNA or gDNA derived from T cells, B-cell-depleted T cells, or PBMCs.

The source material was peripheral blood. The receptor was derived from a human donor in a cohort sampled during active COVID-19.

CDR3 protein: CASSQGANTIYF. CDR3 nucleotide sequence: TGTGCCAGTTCACAGGGGGCGAACACCATATATTTT. V and J are TRBV19 and TRBJ1-3; 9 nucleotides agree with TRBD1. The germline V gene encodes CDR1 LNHDA and CDR2 SQIVND (reference sequence). The junction had 3 bases not matched to a gene; V was cut back by 8 bases and J by 7 bases. The CDR3 sequence is 12 residues long.